This T cell receptor beta chain was captured in a study of cytomegalovirus exposure and HLA in healthy donors. Study-level background: About 85 million unique TCRs from HLA-typed donors were held in an early release of data. Study conclusions and caveats: In a later analysis, productive TCRs from donors in an Asian-associated ancestry cluster reportedly carried fewer N-insertions than the cohort mean.

The PCR was carried out with 60 Vbeta primers and 13 Jbeta primers. The data were produced by immunoSEQ multiplex PCR, yet TCRdb's version contains in-frame clones alone and is incomplete. The sample holds more than 150,000 clones, roughly four fifths seen once. About this clone: What it recognizes is unknown.

This TCR derives from a man between 50 and 59 years old in good health and CMV-seronegative. The specimen was PBMCs.

CDR3 nucleotides: TGTGCCAGCAGCCTAGGGACAGGGAGAAATACGCAGTATTTT. As protein: CASSLGTGRNTQYF. The V call is TRBV7-2, the J call TRBJ2-3, with TRBD1 matching over 9 bases. CDR1 SGHTA and CDR2 FQGNSA come from the germline V gene. The CDR3 has 14 amino acids. The V segment lost 5 bases and the J segment 7 bases; nucleotides outside the gene matches: 7.